What follows describes a single T cell receptor (beta chain). This clone was seen a handful of times. Its antigen remains undetermined. Per-base quality was not reported, and no clone a single base away is much larger than it. The same CDR3 also results from other DNA sequences found in this sample. Per the publication, the time point label means: about 28 days (+/-7) after the second vaccine dose. AZD1222 recipients with second doses at about 4 weeks or about 12 weeks were pooled, because spike-specific TCR depth and breadth did not differ between schedules. Samples from vaccinated people were obtained from the UK trials COV001 and COV002, which included a single-blind randomized controlled phase 2/3 trial of AZD1222 (ChAdOx1 nCoV-19) in healthy adults. Trial participant PBMC samples were collected at day 0 and day 28 after the second dose for TCRbeta chain sequencing. The CDR3 regions of human TCRbeta chains were subjected to immunosequencing. The authors' pipeline ran thus. TCRs in the repertoires were compared against a reference library of SARS-CoV-2-specific TCRs that had been generated with the MIRA antigen-specificity platform. Breadth was defined as the fraction of unique TCRs that were SARS-CoV-2-associated, and depth was defined as the fraction of total T cells that were SARS-CoV-2-associated. Using the MIRA data, every spike-specific TCR was mapped to the spike region that the TCR reacted to and assigned to either a CD4 or a CD8 class. Log10-transformed breadth and depth values were compared by one-way ANOVA with Sidak's multiple comparisons tests. TCRdb carries this immuneACCESS record with in-frame sequences only. Its versions omit some clonotypes, under half of them owing to an unresolved V gene in the studies checked, with the rest unexplained. V, J and clone size reflect that table, while D and trimming were determined from the DNA. The sample contains 25,000 to 30,000 clones, about 90% of them found a single time. The ten largest make up around 8.9% of the sample.

Cut back by 4 bases and 4 bases, the V and J ends lie 9 bases apart. The germline V gene gives CDR1 as SGHRS and CDR2 as YFSETQ. The CDR3 measures 13 amino acids from cysteine to phenylalanine. The entry retains the CDR3 DNA only, 39 bases that are in frame from base 1. The data were obtained in a study of T cell responses to AZD1222 COVID-19 vaccine (dated by TCRdb to about 2021). Regarding the research as a whole: A total of just over 230 trial participants underwent TCR sequencing, of whom about 210 had received two doses of AZD1222 and approximately 25 had received two doses of the MenACWY control vaccine. Enrollment into the trials was organized by age into subgroups of 18-55, 56-69 and 70-plus years, and those subgroups contained roughly 140, 27 and 60 TCR-sequenced participants, respectively.

General findings and caveats noted by the study authors: Vaccine-associated CD4 TCRs spanned the whole spike protein, with dominant responses in regions 160-218 and 743-854. Spike-specific TCR breadth and depth rose significantly after two AZD1222 doses compared with day 0 and with MenACWY recipients. Because no day 14 peak-response samples were available, repertoires were characterized only after the peak T cell response. The 56-69-year group was small, and its depth increase did not reach significance, likely because of low power. Participants were mostly white British and included more females than males, and it was suggested by the authors that clonal diversity may have been underestimated. Conclusions about previously exposed vaccinees are limited because only five to seven AZD1222 recipients were SARS-CoV-2 seropositive at baseline. Nearly half of unique spike-specific TCRs reportedly recognized epitopes outside regions mutated in the B.1.351 and B.1.1.7 variants.

The chain is made from TRBV5-1 and TRBJ1-3, with no confident D gene call. The TCR sequence derives from an adult who received the AZD1222 COVID-19 vaccine. Material: peripheral blood, obtained 28 days after the second AZD1222 dose. The CDR3 protein is CASSQGSGNTIYF. The nucleotide sequence reads TGCGCCAGCAGCCAAGGGTCAGGAAACACCATATATTTT. Outside the CDR3, residues come from the reference TRBV5-1 and TRBJ1-3 proteins, so the full variable domain is: KAGVTQTPRYLIKTRGQQVTLSCSPISGHRSVSWYQQTPGQGLQFLFEYFSETQRNKGNFPGRFSGRQFSNSRSEMNVSTLELGDSALYLCASSQGSGNTIYFGEGSWLTVV.